A selection of T cell receptor beta chains follows, all from one sample in a study of blood T cell repertoires in COVID-19. Some clones are missing from TCRdb's copy, which holds only in-frame ones; the method was immunoSEQ multiplex PCR. This sample carries about 150,000 clones, around 89% of them seen once, and the ten largest clones take 2% to 2.5%. The sequenced sample was peripheral blood. The receptors shown here come from a man aged 50 to 60 who had recovered from COVID-19. Both conserved end residues are part of each CDR3. The D gene is left open where the match is weak. Clone size is given for some rows only: seen once, a few or many times, or a class if the clone is expanded.

CDR3 protein,CDR3 DNA,D gene,V gene,clone size,J gene
CASSLALTSGSSTDTQYF,TGTGCCAGCAGCTTGGCCCTTACTAGCGGCAGTAGCACAGATACGCAGTATTTT,TRBD2,TRBV5-8,.,TRBJ2-3
CASSQQQTSYNEQFF,TGTGCCAGCAGCCAACAACAGACCTCCTACAATGAGCAGTTCTTC,.,TRBV14,.,TRBJ2-1
CASSRTTGGARVTEAFF,TGTGCCAGCAGCCGGACCACAGGGGGCGCGAGGGTCACTGAAGCTTTCTTT,TRBD1,TRBV11-2,once,TRBJ1-1
CASNRQGLSNQPQHF,TGTGCCAGCAATCGACAGGGATTGAGCAATCAGCCCCAGCATTTT,TRBD1,TRBV6-5,once,TRBJ1-5
CASSQTGSGNTIYF,TGTGCCAGTAGTCAGACAGGATCTGGAAACACCATATATTTT,.,TRBV19,once,TRBJ1-3
CASRAEYTIYF,TGTGCCAGCAGAGCGGAGTACACCATATATTTT,.,TRBV12-3/TRBV12-4,.,TRBJ1-3
CASSQEKDRKIFNSPLHF,TGCGCCAGCAGCCAAGAAAAAGACAGAAAAATTTTTAATTCACCCCTCCACTTT,.,TRBV4-3,.,TRBJ1-6
CASSLPGGYQEQYF,TGTGCCAGCAGCCTCCCGGGGGGGTACCAGGAGCAGTACTTC,TRBD2,TRBV7-9,.,TRBJ2-7
CASTTAGVVETQYF,TGTGCCAGCACGACCGCGGGAGTGGTTGAGACCCAGTACTTC,TRBD2,TRBV7-9,.,TRBJ2-5
CASKVLGVNEQFF,TGCGCCAGCAAAGTATTAGGGGTCAATGAGCAGTTCTTC,.,TRBV10-2,.,TRBJ2-1
CASSPTSGSYNEQFF,TGCGCCAGCAGCCCCACTAGCGGGTCCTACAATGAGCAGTTCTTC,TRBD2,TRBV5-1,.,TRBJ2-1
CASSLGSRTGSEETQYF,TGTGCCAGCAGCTTGGGCTCCAGGACAGGCAGCGAGGAGACCCAGTACTTC,TRBD1,TRBV5-4,once,TRBJ2-5
CASSEAMGATNEKLFF,TGTGCCAGCAGTGAAGCGATGGGGGCTACTAATGAAAAACTGTTTTTT,.,TRBV6-1,.,TRBJ1-4
CASAREGGPLNEQFF,TGTGCCAGCGCTCGCGAGGGGGGGCCCCTGAATGAGCAGTTCTTC,.,TRBV6-4,.,TRBJ2-1
CASSEAALAGETQYF,TGTGCCAGCAGTGAAGCGGCGCTAGCTGGGGAGACCCAGTACTTC,.,TRBV6-1,.,TRBJ2-5
CASSLALGGSAEQYF,TGTGCCAGCAGCTTAGCGCTAGGAGGGTCCGCCGAGCAGTACTTC,.,TRBV7-9,.,TRBJ2-7
CATSREGSASDKEIGEQFF,TGTGCCACCAGCAGAGAGGGGAGTGCTAGCGATAAGGAGATCGGTGAGCAGTTCTTC,.,TRBV15,.,TRBJ2-1
CASSYSMGSRGGLNTEAFF,TGTGCCAGCAGTTACTCGATGGGTTCTCGGGGGGGCCTGAACACTGAAGCTTTCTTT,.,TRBV6-2/TRBV6-3,.,TRBJ1-1
CAWKRRDRVYEQYF,TGTGCCTGGAAAAGGCGGGACAGGGTCTACGAGCAGTACTTC,TRBD1,TRBV30,.,TRBJ2-7
CASSYSNKRDYEQYF,TGTGCCAGCAGTTACTCGAATAAGAGGGACTACGAGCAGTACTTC,.,TRBV6-2/TRBV6-3,few,TRBJ2-7
CASSLIPPRGTGELFF,TGTGCCAGCAGCTTAATACCGCCTCGGGGCACCGGGGAGCTGTTTTTT,.,TRBV7-6,few,TRBJ2-2
CASSPTGGGRGYGYTF,TGTGCCAGCAGCCCGACCGGGGGGGGGCGCGGCTATGGCTACACCTTC,.,TRBV3-1/TRBV3-2,.,TRBJ1-2
CASSPGVNTEAFF,TGTGCCAGTAGCCCAGGGGTGAACACTGAAGCTTTCTTT,.,TRBV19,once,TRBJ1-1
CASSLGDVGQPQHF,TGTGCCAGCTCATTGGGAGACGTGGGTCAGCCCCAGCATTTT,.,TRBV18,.,TRBJ1-5
CASSLKGPGGTDTQYF,TGCGCCAGCAGCTTGAAGGGCCCAGGGGGCACAGATACGCAGTATTTT,.,TRBV5-1,.,TRBJ2-3
CASSLGQGTGGYTF,TGTGCCAGCAGCCTCGGACAGGGAACGGGTGGCTACACCTTC,TRBD1,TRBV7-2,.,TRBJ1-2
CASSRVDYEQYF,TGTGCCAGCAGTCGAGTTGACTACGAGCAGTACTTC,.,TRBV2,.,TRBJ2-7
CASSLVAGGTGELFF,TGCGCCAGCAGCTTGGTAGCGGGGGGCACCGGGGAGCTGTTTTTT,TRBD2,TRBV5-1,few,TRBJ2-2
CASRPDRGGEKLFF,TGTGCCAGCAGGCCCGACAGGGGCGGTGAAAAACTGTTTTTT,TRBD1,TRBV5-4,.,TRBJ1-4
CASRWGGSNHEQYF,TGTGCCAGCAGGTGGGGCGGGAGTAACCACGAGCAGTACTTC,TRBD2,TRBV7-3,.,TRBJ2-7
CASSMRLAGPNEQFF,TGTGCCAGCAGCATGAGACTAGCGGGCCCCAATGAGCAGTTCTTC,TRBD2,TRBV9,.,TRBJ2-1
CASSVQGGDASRQPQHF,TGTGCCAGTAGTGTACAGGGGGGGGACGCTTCAAGACAGCCCCAGCATTTT,TRBD1,TRBV19,.,TRBJ1-5
CASSDLIGQGGTGELFF,TGTGCCAGCAGCGACCTCATAGGGCAGGGAGGCACCGGGGAGCTGTTTTTT,.,TRBV9,.,TRBJ2-2
CSALYNEQFF,TGCAGTGCCCTATACAATGAGCAGTTCTTC,.,TRBV20-1,.,TRBJ2-1
CASSLYPGADEQFF,TGTGCCAGCAGCTTATATCCAGGGGCGGATGAGCAGTTCTTC,.,TRBV7-3,.,TRBJ2-1